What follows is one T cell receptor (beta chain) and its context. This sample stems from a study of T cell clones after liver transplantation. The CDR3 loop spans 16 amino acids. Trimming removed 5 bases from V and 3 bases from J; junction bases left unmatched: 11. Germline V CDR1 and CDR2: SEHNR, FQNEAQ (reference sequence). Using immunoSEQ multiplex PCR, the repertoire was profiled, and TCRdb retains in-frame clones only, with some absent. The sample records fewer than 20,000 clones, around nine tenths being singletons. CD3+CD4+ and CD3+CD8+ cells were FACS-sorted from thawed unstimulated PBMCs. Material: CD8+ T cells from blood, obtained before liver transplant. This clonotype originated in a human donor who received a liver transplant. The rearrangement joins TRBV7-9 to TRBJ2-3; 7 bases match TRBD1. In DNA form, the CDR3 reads TGTGCCAGCAGCGATCGACAGGGCCCGCAGACAGATACGCAGTATTTT. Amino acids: CASSDRQGPQTDTQYF.